These T cell receptor beta chains were read from a single sample in a study of sequential checkpoint blockade in melanoma. The data were produced by immunoSEQ multiplex PCR, yet TCRdb's version contains in-frame clones alone and is incomplete. This table has about 4,700 clones, around 75% appearing once. The material sequenced was CD8+ T cells sorted from blood (inferred from file names), taken from a patient given nivolumab and ipilimumab in sequence. Receptor source: a human patient with melanoma. Some clones in this sample may be carry-over from other donors' samples. The CDR3 runs from the conserved cysteine through the conserved F or W. A D gene is named only where the DNA matches it firmly. Clone size appears in some rows only: once, few, many, or a class for an expanded clone.

-,TRBV30,TRBJ1-1,TRBD1,CAWSSPPAGTANTEAFF,TGTGCCTGGAGTTCCCCCCCCGCCGGGACAGCGAACACTGAAGCTTTCTTT
-,TRBV2,TRBJ1-1,-,CASWGHEAFF,TGTGCCAGCTGGGGCCATGAGGCTTTCTTT
-,TRBV7-6,TRBJ2-2,-,CASSPWTVNTGELFF,TGTGCCAGCAGCCCATGGACAGTGAACACCGGGGAGCTGTTTTTT
-,TRBV6-6,TRBJ2-5,TRBD1,CASFKVSGTGEETQYF,TGTGCCAGCTTTAAAGTATCCGGGACAGGGGAAGAGACCCAGTACTTC
-,TRBV28,TRBJ1-5,-,CASSGQPNQPQHF,TGTGCCAGCAGTGGACAGCCAAATCAGCCCCAGCATTTT
-,TRBV4-1,TRBJ2-7,-,CASSQDLLFAREGFEQYF,TGCGCCAGCAGCCAAGATCTCCTCTTCGCCAGGGAAGGATTCGAGCAGTACTTC
-,TRBV7-9,TRBJ1-6,-,CASSSWSDNSPLHF,TGTGCCAGCAGTTCTTGGAGTGATAATTCACCCCTCCACTTT
-,TRBV9,TRBJ2-3,TRBD2,CASSSSGMADTQYF,TGTGCCAGCAGCTCTAGCGGGATGGCAGATACGCAGTATTTT
-,TRBV4-1,TRBJ2-2,TRBD1,CASSQPQGADTGELFF,TGCGCCAGCAGCCAACCACAGGGGGCGGACACCGGGGAGCTGTTTTTT
-,TRBV5-1,TRBJ2-2,TRBD2,CASSLYVGTSGTNTGELFF,TGCGCCAGCAGCTTGTATGTCGGGACTAGCGGGACGAACACCGGGGAGCTGTTTTTT
-,TRBV28,TRBJ1-1,-,CASSLLLNTEAFF,TGTGCCAGCAGTTTACTTCTGAACACTGAAGCTTTCTTT
-,TRBV5-4,TRBJ1-6,-,CASSQQGSYNSPLHF,TGTGCCAGCAGCCAACAGGGTTCTTATAATTCACCCCTCCACTTT
-,TRBV9,TRBJ2-2,-,CASSLKDGGHSNTGELFF,TGTGCCAGCAGCTTAAAGGATGGGGGCCATTCGAACACCGGGGAGCTGTTTTTT
-,TRBV5-6,TRBJ2-2,-,CASSLRQVQNGELFF,TGTGCCAGCAGCTTACGACAGGTTCAGAACGGGGAGCTGTTTTTT
-,TRBV29-1,TRBJ2-5,-,CSVGGELAGMNYEETQYF,TGCAGCGTTGGGGGGGAACTGGCGGGGATGAACTACGAAGAGACCCAGTACTTC
-,TRBV4-1,TRBJ1-2,TRBD1,CASSPGTGSYGYTF,TGCGCCAGCAGCCCTGGGACAGGGAGCTATGGCTACACCTTC
-,TRBV4-3,TRBJ2-6,-,CASSLGSSGANVLTF,TGCGCCAGCAGCCTTGGTAGCTCTGGGGCCAACGTCCTGACTTTC
few,TRBV9,TRBJ2-3,TRBD1,CASSSRQGGGTDTQYF,TGTGCCAGCAGCTCACGACAGGGTGGGGGCACAGATACGCAGTATTTT
-,TRBV7-9,TRBJ2-5,TRBD1,CASSRTGGKTQYF,TGTGCCAGCAGCCGTACAGGGGGCAAGACCCAGTACTTC
-,TRBV4-2,TRBJ2-1,TRBD1,CASSQTHNRGYEQFF,TGTGCCAGCAGCCAAACTCATAACAGGGGCTATGAGCAGTTCTTC
-,TRBV7-9,TRBJ1-1,-,CASSSGRGLETEAFF,TGTGCCAGCAGCTCGGGGAGGGGCCTGGAGACTGAAGCTTTCTTT
few,TRBV6-1,TRBJ2-7,TRBD1,CASRYGTGSYEQYF,TGTGCCAGCAGATACGGGACAGGGTCGTACGAGCAGTACTTC
-,TRBV28,TRBJ1-6,-,CASTPETDSYNSPLHF,TGTGCCAGCACCCCGGAGACAGACTCCTATAATTCACCCCTCCACTTT
few,TRBV7-9,TRBJ2-6,TRBD1,CASSPGQGTYSGANVLTF,TGTGCCAGCAGCCCTGGACAGGGGACCTACTCTGGGGCCAACGTCCTGACTTTC
-,TRBV7-6,TRBJ1-5,-,CASSAGTASNQPQHF,TGTGCCAGCAGCGCAGGAACGGCTAGCAATCAGCCCCAGCATTTT
-,TRBV27,TRBJ1-1,TRBD1,CASSAGTGGNTEAFF,TGTGCCAGCAGTGCCGGGACAGGAGGTAACACTGAAGCTTTCTTT
-,TRBV19,TRBJ1-4,-,CASRQRGTNEKLFF,TGTGCCAGTAGGCAGCGGGGAACTAATGAAAAACTGTTTTTT
-,TRBV27,TRBJ2-5,TRBD1,CASSPRTGIYQETQYF,TGTGCCAGCAGTCCTAGGACAGGGATCTACCAAGAGACCCAGTACTTC
-,TRBV6-5,TRBJ2-7,TRBD1,CASSYGTEVYEQYF,TGTGCCAGCAGTTATGGGACAGAGGTCTACGAGCAGTACTTC
-,TRBV2,TRBJ1-2,-,CASSDSRGGRGYTF,TGTGCCAGCAGTGATAGCAGGGGCGGAAGGGGCTACACCTTC
-,TRBV15,TRBJ2-1,-,CATATGNEQFF,TGTGCCACGGCAACAGGGAATGAGCAGTTCTTC
-,TRBV5-6,TRBJ1-2,-,CASSIREGPNYGYTF,TGTGCCAGCAGCATCCGGGAGGGACCGAACTATGGCTACACCTTC
few,TRBV7-4,TRBJ2-3,TRBD2,CASSNGLAGGDTQYF,TGTGCCAGCAGCAACGGACTAGCGGGGGGAGATACGCAGTATTTT
-,TRBV7-6,TRBJ2-5,-,CASSLSRAETQYF,TGTGCCAGCAGCTTAAGCAGGGCAGAGACCCAGTACTTC
few,TRBV7-9,TRBJ2-7,-,CASSPRDTTYEQYF,TGTGCCAGCAGCCCCCGGGACACAACCTACGAGCAGTACTTC
-,TRBV7-9,TRBJ2-7,TRBD1,CASSLARTGIDGEQYF,TGTGCCAGCAGCTTAGCTAGGACAGGGATCGATGGCGAGCAGTACTTC
few,TRBV6-1,TRBJ2-7,TRBD2,CASSLLAIDTYEQYF,TGTGCCAGCAGTTTACTAGCGATAGATACCTACGAGCAGTACTTC
-,TRBV7-3,TRBJ2-1,TRBD2,CASSELAGGPWNEQFF,TGTGCCAGCAGCGAGCTAGCGGGGGGGCCTTGGAATGAGCAGTTCTTC
-,TRBV27,TRBJ1-1,-,CASSRSGSGTEAFF,TGTGCCAGCAGTCGATCAGGTAGCGGGACTGAAGCTTTCTTT
-,TRBV27,TRBJ2-2,-,CASSLGHPYTGELFF,TGTGCCAGCAGTTTAGGACACCCGTACACCGGGGAGCTGTTTTTT